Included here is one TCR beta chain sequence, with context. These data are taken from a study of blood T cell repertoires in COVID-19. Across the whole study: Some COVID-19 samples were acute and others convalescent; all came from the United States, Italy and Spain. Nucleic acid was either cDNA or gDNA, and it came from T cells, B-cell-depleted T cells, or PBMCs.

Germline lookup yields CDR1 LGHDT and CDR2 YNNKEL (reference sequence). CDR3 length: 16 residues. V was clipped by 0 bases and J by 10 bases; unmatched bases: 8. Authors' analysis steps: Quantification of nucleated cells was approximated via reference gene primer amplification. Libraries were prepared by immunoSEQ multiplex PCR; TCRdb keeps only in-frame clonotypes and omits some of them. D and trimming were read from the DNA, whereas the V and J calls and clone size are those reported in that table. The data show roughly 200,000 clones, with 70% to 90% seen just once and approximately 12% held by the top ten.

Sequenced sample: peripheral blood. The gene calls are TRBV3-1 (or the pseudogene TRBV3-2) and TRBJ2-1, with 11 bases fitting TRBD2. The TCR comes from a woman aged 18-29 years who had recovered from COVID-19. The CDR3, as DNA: TGTGCCAGCAGCCAAGATGTACTAGCGGGAGCTTCGGAGCAGTTCTTC. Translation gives CASSQDVLAGASEQFF.